Below are 11 T cell receptor beta chains sequenced from a single sample in a study of cytomegalovirus exposure and HLA in healthy donors. Primers for the PCR totalled 60 Vbeta and 13 Jbeta. Generated by immunoSEQ multiplex PCR, the TCRdb table keeps only in-frame clones and is missing some. The table has about 190,000 clones, around 90% seen once; the top ten hold 1.5% to 2%. Input material: PBMCs. Receptors originate from a woman aged 18-29 years in good health and CMV-seronegative.

V usage is TRBV29-1 and J usage is TRBJ2-7; D perhaps matches TRBD1 (5 bases). Trimming took 7 bases from V and 1 from J, leaving 11 bases between them. Germline CDR1 reads SQVTM; CDR2 reads ANQGSEA. The CDR3 contains 12 residues. CDR3 DNA: TGCAGCGCACTGACAGCTTCCTACGAGCAGTACTTC. Its translation is CSALTASYEQYF.

The rearrangement links TRBV7-9 to TRBJ2-7; 7 bases line up with TRBD1. Per the germline V gene, CDR1 is SEHNR and CDR2 is FQNEAQ (reference sequence). Germline trimming cut 4 bases from V and 5 bases from J; bases unmatched to any gene: 11. The CDR3 sequence is 15 residues long. The CDR3 reads CASSSPTGLSDEQYF. The CDR3 DNA reads TGTGCCAGCAGCTCGCCGACAGGGTTATCGGACGAGCAGTACTTC. Drawing the rest from reference TRBV7-9 and TRBJ2-7, the complete variable domain is DTGVSQNPRHKITKRGQNVTFRCDPISEHNRLYWYRQTLGQGPEFLTYFQNEAQLEKSRLLSDRFSAERPKGSFSTLEIQRTEQGDSAMYLCASSSPTGLSDEQYFGPGTRLTVT.

Points on this clone: Germline and junction disagree at one end, which may indicate a read error. CDR3 residues: CSSSNGDTEAFF. As DNA, the CDR3 is TGTTCCAGCAGCAACGGGGACACTGAAGCTTTCTTT. This chain links TRBV7-9 with TRBJ1-1; no firm D call. CDR3 length: 12 amino acids. Germline V gene lookup returns CDR1 SEHNR and CDR2 FQNEAQ (reference sequence). Complete variable domain (other parts from reference TRBV7-9 and TRBJ1-1): DTGVSQNPRHKITKRGQNVTFRCDPISEHNRLYWYRQTLGQGPEFLTYFQNEAQLEKSRLLSDRFSAERPKGSFSTLEIQRTEQGDSAMYLCSSSNGDTEAFFGQGTRLTVV.

This chain uses TRBV2 with TRBJ2-5; D is unclear. V lost 6 bases and J lost 5, with 7 bases in between. From germline, CDR1 is SNHLY and CDR2 FYNNEI. The length of the CDR3 is 11 residues. The CDR3 nucleotides are TGTGCCAGCAGCCTCCGGGAGACCCAGTACTTC. Amino acids: CASSLRETQYF.

The chain carries TRBV19 and TRBJ2-5; tentative D call: TRBD1 (6 bases). Trimming took off 5 bases at V and 5 bases at J, with 15 bases between the two ends. The germline V gene has CDR1 LNHDA and CDR2 SQIVND (reference sequence). The CDR3 extends over 14 amino acids. CDR3 in DNA: TGTGCCAGTAGTCCTATGGGGGCGTGGGAGACCCAGTACTTC. It is translated as CASSPMGAWETQYF.

This clone came up a few times. The chain is built from TRBV27 and TRBJ1-1, with D maybe TRBD1 (5 bases). Trimming shortened V by 4 bases and J by 1 base, and 7 bases separated the two germline ends. CDR3 length: 13 residues. From germline, CDR1 is MNHEY and CDR2 SMNVEV (reference sequence). Here the CDR3 reads CASSSGGNTEAFF. The CDR3 DNA reads as TGTGCCAGCAGTTCCGGGGGGAACACTGAAGCTTTCTTT.

This clone was detected a few times. The chain employs TRBV5-1 and TRBJ1-1; D not certain. This CDR3 contains 15 residues. CDR1 and CDR2 (germline): SGHRS, YFSETQ. With 3 bases removed from V and 1 base from J, the gap between germline ends came to 13 bases. Here the CDR3 DNA reads TGCGCCAGCAGCTACGGGGTGGAATCGAACACTGAAGCTTTCTTT. It translates to CASSYGVESNTEAFF.

The chain recombines TRBV6-1 with TRBJ1-1; 8 nucleotides align to TRBD1. V shed 10 bases and J 4 bases; nucleotides not matched to a gene: 11. The germline V gene encodes CDR1 MNHNS and CDR2 SASEGT. The CDR3 has 14 amino acids. The CDR3 spells CATKLTGEATEAFF. CDR3 nucleotide sequence: TGTGCCACGAAATTGACAGGGGAGGCCACTGAAGCTTTCTTT.

This sequence joins TRBV2 and TRBJ1-1; no firm D call. There are 13 residues in the CDR3. V gave up 3 bases and J gave up 4 bases, with 9 bases separating them. CDR1 is SNHLY and CDR2 is FYNNEI in the germline V gene. The CDR3 spells CASSERRGTEAFF. The CDR3 DNA reads TGTGCCAGCAGTGAGAGGCGGGGCACTGAAGCTTTCTTT. Drawing the rest from reference TRBV2 and TRBJ1-1, the complete variable domain is EPEVTQTPSHQVTQMGQEVILRCVPISNHLYFYWYRQILGQKVEFLVSFYNNEISEKSEIFDDQFSVERPDGSNFTLKIRSTKLEDSAMYFCASSERRGTEAFFGQGTRLTVV.

The V call is TRBV9, the J call TRBJ2-7; TRBD2 matches at 7 bases. This CDR3 is built from 17 residues. Germline V lookup: CDR1 SGDLS, CDR2 YYNGEE. J was trimmed by 2 bases and V by 0 bases; bases with no gene match: 11. The CDR3 reads CASSVGAHTGGTYEQYF. DNA of the CDR3: TGTGCCAGCAGCGTAGGGGCGCACACGGGAGGTACCTACGAGCAGTACTTC.

The rearrangement joins TRBV5-4 to TRBJ1-3; 10 nucleotides agree with TRBD1. V trimming: 4 bases; J trimming: 4 bases; junction bases outside the gene matches: 5. The V gene's germline CDR1 is SGHNT and CDR2 YYREEE (reference sequence). The CDR3 is made up of 15 amino acids. The CDR3 DNA follows: TGTGCCAGCAGCACCCGACAGGGGGCAGGAAACACCATATATTTT. Translating gives CASSTRQGAGNTIYF.